This TCR beta chain was recovered during a study of CD4+ T cells in melanoma. The study's findings and limits: In melanoma, neoantigen-specific CD4+ T cells reportedly differed in differentiation state. CD8+ T cell, macrophage and B cell function reportedly correlated with neoantigen-specific CD4+ T cells.

Clones were read by immunoSEQ multiplex PCR, and TCRdb kept only the in-frame ones, dropping some. The top ten hold 24% of the sample, which has more than 9,500 clones, about 78% seen once. Note on this clone: Its cognate antigen is unknown.

Trimming took off 6 bases at V and 1 base at J, with 11 bases between the two ends. Germline CDR1 is MRHNA and CDR2 is SNTAGT. The CDR3 is 14 amino acids. Sequenced: tumor tissue. This receptor was obtained from a human donor with melanoma. V usage is TRBV6-4 and J usage is TRBJ2-3, with D perhaps assigned TRBD1 or TRBD2 (5 bases each). In DNA, the CDR3 is TGTGCCAGCAGCCGGGACGGCGGCACAGATACGCAGTATTTT. It specifies CASSRDGGTDTQYF.